This TCR beta chain was identified during a study of OX40 agonist ivuxolimab in advanced cancers. In the study overall: At under 85% male, the cohort had a mean age of 60 years, ranging from about 23 to 79.

This CDR3 is 14 amino acids long. Germline V gene lookup returns CDR1 LNHDA and CDR2 SQIVND (reference sequence). Between the trimmed V and J ends, which lost 2 bases and 10 bases, there was a span of 12 bases. Here immunoSEQ multiplex PCR was the method, and the copy in TCRdb shows in-frame clones only, minus some. This sample has about 55,000 clones, with approximately 86% found just once. The V and J genes are TRBV19 and TRBJ1-6; D remains unclear. The starting material was CD4+ or CD8+ T cells sorted from blood, obtained in a trial of the OX40 agonist ivuxolimab. The receptor was derived from an adult with an advanced solid tumor such as melanoma, head and neck, liver or kidney cancer. The CDR3 here is CASSIRIGYSPLHF. CDR3 sequence (DNA): TGTGCCAGTAGTATAAGGATAGGGTACTCACCCCTCCACTTT.